The T cell receptor (beta chain) under discussion was sequenced for a study of identical twins. Notes on the study in general: Models underpredicted monozygotic twin sharing of out-of-frame TCR alpha. Surplus twin overlap in beta out-of-frame sequences was less pronounced.

A template switching step contributed a universal primer site, while unique molecular identifiers were present in the cDNA. TCRdb recomputed calls from the 5' RACE reads with MiXCR, one row per CDR3 protein. Of fewer than 250,000 distinct CDR3 sequences in the sample, roughly 9.4% are singletons; the top ten hold 5.1%. On this clonotype: What it binds is not known.

This CDR3 contains 13 residues. Germline values: CDR1 SGDLS, CDR2 YYNGEE. V lost 7 bases and J lost 6; bases outside the gene matches: 7. Material: memory (CD45RO+) T cells sorted from blood. The clonotype originates from a young woman in good health. V usage is TRBV9 and J usage is TRBJ2-7; 10 bases are shared with TRBD1. CDR3 protein: CASQRQGASEQYF. In nucleotides, the CDR3 is TGTGCCAGCCAAAGACAGGGGGCGTCCGAGCAGTACTTC.